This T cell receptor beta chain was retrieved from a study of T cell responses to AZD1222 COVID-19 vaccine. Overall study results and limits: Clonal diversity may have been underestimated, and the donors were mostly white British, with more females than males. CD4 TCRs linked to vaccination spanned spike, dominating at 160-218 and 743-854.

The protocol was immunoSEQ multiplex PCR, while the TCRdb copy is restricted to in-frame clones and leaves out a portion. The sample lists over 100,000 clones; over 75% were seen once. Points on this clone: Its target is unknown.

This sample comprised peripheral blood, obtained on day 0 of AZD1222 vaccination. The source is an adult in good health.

CDR3 nucleotide sequence: TGTGCCAGCAGCAACGATATGCAGGGGGCTAAGCCCAACACTGAAGCTTTCTTT. Encoded protein: CASSNDMQGAKPNTEAFF. The V and J genes are TRBV21-1 and TRBJ1-1; the tabulated D call, TRBD1, remains unverified against the DNA. TRBV21-1 corresponds to a pseudogene. The CDR3 is made up of 18 amino acids.